This T cell receptor (beta chain) was identified in a study of CD8+ T cells in alopecia areata. Study outcomes and limitations: With patients, TCR sharing proved less clear than in mice, a difference possibly related to HLA.

Noted treatment: oral pan-JAK inhibitor, 5-10 mg twice daily. Alopecia areata patients had lesional scalp punch biopsies and peripheral blood taken from them. With 1 base removed from V and 3 bases from J, the gap between germline ends came to 7 bases. CDR1 SGHAT and CDR2 FQNNGV come from the germline V gene. This CDR3 has 13 amino acids. Investigators isolated RNA and reverse transcribed it into cDNA to act as the sequencing template. Repertoires were generated with immunoSEQ multiplex PCR, while TCRdb's copy carries only in-frame clones and drops some. In the table there are approximately 180,000 clones, about 55% of which are singletons. As regards this clone: What it recognizes is unknown.

The gene calls are TRBV11-2 and TRBJ2-7; D is unresolved. The sequenced sample was CD8+ T cells sorted from blood, obtained at week 24, from a patient treated with tofacitinib. The clonotype was recovered from a human donor with alopecia areata. The CDR3 DNA follows: TGTGCCAGCAGCTTAGGTGGGGACTACGAGCAGTACTTC. Translation gives CASSLGGDYEQYF.